This T cell receptor (beta chain) was profiled in a study of blood T cell repertoires in COVID-19. Trimming removed 0 bases at V and 4 bases at J, with 8 bases between. Germline V gives CDR1 SGHNT, CDR2 YYREEE (reference sequence). The CDR3 spans 15 residues. Some clones are missing from TCRdb's copy, which holds only in-frame ones; the method was immunoSEQ multiplex PCR. The sample has roughly 180,000 clones; 85% to 90% are singletons. Participants spanned ages about 18 to 100 years and resided in roughly 22 US areas. The TCR sequence derives from a man between 40 and 49 years old who had recovered from COVID-19. The J gene is TRBJ2-6, the V gene TRBV5-4; possible D gene TRBD1, 6 bases. The specimen sequenced was PBMCs or T cells enriched from blood (not recorded which). This CDR3 is CASSLGGPGANVLTF. CDR3 DNA sequence: TGTGCCAGCAGCTTGGGGGGGCCGGGGGCCAACGTCCTGACTTTC.